One and the same sample provided the 15 T cell receptor beta chains below, sequenced in a study of blood T cell repertoires in COVID-19 (TCRdb year 2020). Libraries were made using the immunoSEQ multiplex PCR assay. The table was pulled from immuneACCESS by TCRdb, which kept in-frame rearrangements only. Such tables lose some clones; where checked, under half of the loss comes from unresolved V genes, and the rest has no known cause. This sample holds over 95,000 clones; about 85% were observed only once. The top ten clones comprise around an eighth of the sample. The source material was peripheral blood. The receptor source for this set is a human donor in a cohort sampled during active COVID-19.

The chain employs TRBV12-5 and TRBJ1-2, with 7 bases that match TRBD1. Losses at the gene ends were 7 bases for V and 2 bases for J; bases not matched to a gene: 4. The germline gives CDR1 LGHNT, CDR2 FRNRAP. This CDR3 spans 13 amino acids. CDR3: CASAQQGNYGYTF. The CDR3 DNA follows: TGTGCTAGTGCTCAACAGGGGAACTATGGCTACACCTTC.

Of note for this clone: At one boundary the junction diverges from the germline segment, which might be a read error. Other DNA sequences in this sample translate to the same CDR3. This chain links TRBV4-3 with TRBJ2-7; D possibly corresponds to TRBD2 (6 bases). Germline CDR1 and CDR2: LGHNA and YSLEER. The CDR3 contains 14 residues. CDR3 coding DNA: TGCGCCAGCAGCCTGGGACTTGAGAACTACGAACAGTACTTC. Amino acids: CASSLGLENYEQYF.

The J gene is TRBJ2-1, the V gene TRBV2, with TRBD1 matching over 7 bases. CDR1 SNHLY and CDR2 FYNNEI come from the germline V gene. Losses at the gene ends were 8 bases for V and 8 bases for J; bases not matched to a gene: 3. The CDR3 is 11 residues long. DNA of the CDR3: TGTGCCAGCGCAGACAGGGATGAGCAGTTCTTC. Amino acid sequence: CASADRDEQFF.

The chain carries TRBV27 and TRBJ1-6, with D possibly TRBD1 on 5 matching bases. The germline V gene has CDR1 MNHEY and CDR2 SMNVEV (reference sequence). The CDR3 length is 14 residues. V dropped 7 bases and J dropped 9 bases, with 16 bases sitting between them. The CDR3 sequence is CASNDPRGSSPLHF. As DNA, the CDR3 is TGTGCCAGCAACGACCCAAGGGGTAGTTCACCCCTCCACTTT.

DNA of the CDR3: TGTGCCAGCAGCTTAGCGGTGGGTAGGACAGGGATCTACAATGAGCAGTTCTTC. Translation gives CASSLAVGRTGIYNEQFF. The J gene is TRBJ2-1, the V gene TRBV11-2; 8 positions match TRBD1. Trimming at V came to 1 base and at J to 3 bases, leaving 11 bases not matched to a gene. The CDR3 consists of 18 residues. Per germline, CDR1 SGHAT and CDR2 FQNNGV.

The CDR3 region is CASSMGLYNSPLHF. CDR3 DNA sequence: TGTGCCAGCAGCATGGGACTTTATAATTCACCCCTCCACTTT. The V and J genes are TRBV11-3 and TRBJ1-6, with D maybe TRBD1 (5 bases). Germline V gene data show CDR1 as SGHNT and CDR2 as YENEEA. Trimming pared 5 bases from V and 4 bases from J, leaving 9 bases between. This CDR3 region has 14 residues. Filled out from reference TRBV11-3 and TRBJ1-6, the complete variable domain reads EAGVVQSPRYKIIEKKQPVAFWCNPISGHNTLYWYLQNLGQGPELLIRYENEEAVDDSQLPKDRFSAERLKGVDSTLKIQPAELGDSAVYLCASSMGLYNSPLHFGNGTRLTVT.

The chain carries TRBV27 and TRBJ2-4; TRBD2 might be the D (6 bases). The V and J ends lost 2 bases and 4 bases respectively, with 15 bases between them. The CDR3 contains 16 residues. Germline loops: CDR1 MNHEY, CDR2 SMNVEV (reference sequence). CDR3: CASSLTGLGTKNIQYF. The CDR3 nucleotides are TGTGCCAGCAGTTTAACCGGGTTGGGGACTAAAAACATTCAGTACTTC.

The J gene is TRBJ2-7, the V gene TRBV7-6, with 9 bases lining up with TRBD1. With V trimmed by 4 bases and J by 3 bases, 7 bases remained unmatched. Germline CDR1 SGHVS, CDR2 FNYEAQ. The CDR3 is 15 residues long. The CDR3 reads CASSSSGTGNYEQYF. CDR3 nucleotide sequence: TGTGCCAGCAGCTCGTCAGGGACAGGGAACTACGAGCAGTACTTC.

V is TRBV5-1 and J is TRBJ1-4; D might be TRBD1 (6 bases). This CDR3 contains 16 residues. Germline assignment: CDR1 SGHRS and CDR2 YFSETQ. Between the trimmed V and J ends, which lost 1 base and 1 base, there was a span of 11 bases. The CDR3 region is CASSLSRGVTNEKLFF. The CDR3 nucleotides read TGCGCCAGCAGCTTGTCCAGGGGTGTAACTAATGAAAAACTGTTTTTT.

The chain uses TRBV6-4 and TRBJ2-7; D remains unclear. V was trimmed by 11 bases and J by 2 bases, leaving 22 bases between them. CDR1 is MRHNA and CDR2 is SNTAGT in the germline V gene. This CDR3 contains 15 residues. CDR3 loop: CAGHYPVPNPYEQYF. CDR3 nucleotides: TGTGCCGGGCATTACCCCGTCCCCAACCCCTACGAGCAGTACTTC.

The CDR3 DNA is TGTGCCAGCACCCCGGGGTCCGGTGGGCCCCAGCATTTT. Its translation is CASTPGSGGPQHF. The chain has TRBV6-5 and TRBJ1-5; the D is unclear. The CDR3 is made up of 13 amino acids. CDR1 and CDR2 (germline): MNHEY, SVGAGI. The V end was cut by 7 bases, the J end by 9 bases, with 16 bases between.

The genes are TRBV9 and TRBJ2-2; D is possibly TRBD2 (5 bases). V dropped 6 bases and J dropped 1 base, with 16 bases sitting between them. CDR1 and CDR2 from the germline V gene are SGDLS and YYNGEE. The CDR3 is 16 residues long. This CDR3 reads CASTPMGGWNTGELFF. In DNA, the CDR3 is TGTGCCAGCACGCCAATGGGCGGGTGGAACACCGGGGAGCTGTTTTTT.

This rearrangement joins TRBV6-6 to TRBJ1-4; D is possibly TRBD1 (6 bases). The CDR3 sequence is 16 residues long. The V end was cut by 4 bases, the J end by 4 bases, with 16 bases between. CDR1 is MNHNY and CDR2 is SVGAGI in the germline V gene (reference sequence). For the CDR3, the DNA is TGTGCCAGCAGTTCACCCGGGACACAAATTAATGAAAAACTGTTTTTT. It encodes CASSSPGTQINEKLFF.

This clone came up a few times. J is TRBJ2-7 and V is TRBV5-6; 11 nucleotides align to TRBD1. Germline V CDR1 and CDR2: SGHDT, YYEEEE. The CDR3 loop spans 16 amino acids. The V gene end was trimmed by 4 bases and the J gene end by 0 bases; junction bases not matched to a gene: 6. The CDR3 nucleotides read TGTGCCAGCAGCCCGGTGGGACAGGGGGGCTCCTACGAGCAGTACTTC. This translates into CASSPVGQGGSYEQYF.

The rearrangement uses TRBV6-5 and TRBJ1-1; D might be TRBD1 (6 bases). The CDR3 spans 14 residues. Trimming removed 6 bases from V and 4 bases from J, with 15 bases in between. Germline V lookup: CDR1 MNHEY, CDR2 SVGAGI. The CDR3 DNA reads as TGTGCCAGCAGAACAGGGTGGGGGAGCACTGAAGCTTTCTTT. It yields the protein CASRTGWGSTEAFF.